This T cell receptor beta chain was captured by sequencing in a study of blood T cell repertoires in COVID-19. Study summary: COVID-19 samples from acute and convalescent phases originated in the United States, Italy and Spain. The cDNA or gDNA used as material had been derived from T cells, B-cell-depleted T cells, or PBMCs.

Original analysis: Nucleated cell number was recorded as an estimate derived from reference gene primer amplification. Clones were read by immunoSEQ multiplex PCR, and TCRdb kept only the in-frame ones, dropping some. The V and J calls and the clone size are those of that table, but D and trimming were determined from the DNA. The sample has around 84,000 clones, just under 85% seen once. Germline V CDR1 and CDR2: LNHDA, SQIVND (reference sequence). The CDR3 has 14 amino acids. V was clipped by 1 base and J by 5 bases, with 9 bases between them. The sequenced sample was peripheral blood. This chain connects TRBV19 to TRBJ2-1, with D possibly matching TRBD2 (6 bases). The source of this sequence is an elderly man with active or convalescent COVID-19. This chain's CDR3 is CASSIARLDNEQFF. In DNA form, the CDR3 reads TGTGCCAGTAGTATAGCTCGACTAGACAATGAGCAGTTCTTC.